Listed below are T cell receptor beta chains from one sample, sequenced in a study of cytomegalovirus exposure and HLA in healthy donors. Sequenced by immunoSEQ multiplex PCR; TCRdb stores in-frame clones only, minus some. The table has 110,000 to 150,000 clones, approximately 9% seen once. The sequenced sample consisted of PBMCs. Receptors were obtained from a male donor in good health and CMV-seronegative. Each CDR3 is given with its conserved first and last residue. A D gene is named only where the DNA matches it firmly. Not all rows give a size; the values are once, few, many and, for expanded clones, a class.

clone size	D gene	J gene	V gene	CDR3 protein	CDR3 DNA
few	TRBD1	TRBJ2-7	TRBV11-2	CASSRYRDRNYEQYF	TGTGCCAGCAGCCGATACCGGGACAGAAACTACGAGCAGTACTTC
.	TRBD1	TRBJ2-3	TRBV19	CASSSGQGGTDTQYF	TGTGCCAGTAGTTCGGGACAGGGGGGCACAGATACGCAGTATTTT
.	TRBD1	TRBJ1-5	TRBV7-2	CASSLGRTGNNQPQHF	TGTGCCAGCAGCTTAGGGCGGACAGGGAACAATCAGCCCCAGCATTTT
few	TRBD1	TRBJ2-7	TRBV29-1	CSVGQGEKSYEQYF	TGCAGCGTTGGACAGGGGGAGAAATCCTACGAGCAGTACTTC
.	.	TRBJ1-2	TRBV4-3	CASSLSPEAGYYGYTF	TGCGCCAGCAGCCTCTCCCCTGAGGCCGGCTACTATGGCTACACCTTC
few	TRBD2	TRBJ2-1	TRBV19	CASSRPAGGPVNEQFF	TGTGCCAGTAGCCGACCCGCGGGGGGCCCTGTCAATGAGCAGTTCTTC
.	.	TRBJ2-7	TRBV5-1	CASSLAGGPYEQYF	TGCGCCAGCAGCTTGGCAGGGGGGCCCTACGAGCAGTACTTC
few	.	TRBJ1-2	TRBV4-3	CASSQDQGLSYGYTF	TGCGCCAGCAGCCAAGATCAGGGTTTGAGCTATGGCTACACCTTC
few	TRBD2	TRBJ2-3	TRBV19	CASKTLAGESIDTQYF	TGTGCCAGTAAAACTCTAGCGGGAGAGAGCATAGATACGCAGTATTTT
few	TRBD1	TRBJ1-2	TRBV5-1	CASRPDRAAGGYTF	TGCGCCAGCAGGCCGGACAGGGCTGCTGGTGGCTACACCTTC
.	TRBD2	TRBJ2-5	TRBV2	CASNPGEGGQYF	TGTGCCAGCAACCCGGGGGAGGGAGGGCAGTACTTC
few	TRBD2	TRBJ2-3	TRBV7-2	CASSLLAGDTQYF	TGTGCCAGCAGCTTATTGGCGGGAGACACGCAGTATTTT
.	TRBD2	TRBJ2-2	TRBV9	CASSVRGGSVGAGELFF	TGTGCCAGCAGCGTACGCGGGGGGTCGGTGGGGGCCGGGGAGCTGTTTTTT
.	TRBD2	TRBJ2-5	TRBV13	CASSLRGLAGAETQYF	TGTGCCAGCAGCTTACGGGGACTAGCGGGAGCGGAGACCCAGTACTTC
.	.	TRBJ2-5	TRBV7-2	CASSPKHHQTQYF	TGTGCCAGCAGCCCCAAACATCATCAGACCCAGTACTTC
.	TRBD1	TRBJ2-7	TRBV25-1	CASSDPDRPTYEQYF	TGTGCCAGCAGTGACCCGGACAGGCCCACCTACGAGCAGTACTTC
.	.	TRBJ2-4	TRBV28	CASSRGIGKNIQYF	TGTGCCAGCAGTCGGGGGATTGGTAAAAACATTCAGTACTTC
.	.	TRBJ2-5	TRBV5-1	CASSFGLLQETQYF	TGCGCCAGCAGCTTCGGACTCTTACAAGAGACCCAGTACTTC
few	TRBD2	TRBJ2-3	TRBV7-2	CASSLRGSTDTQYF	TGTGCCAGCAGCTTGCGGGGGTCCACAGATACGCAGTATTTT
.	.	TRBJ1-2	TRBV6-1	CASSREGGDYGYTF	TGTGCCAGCAGTCGGGAAGGAGGGGACTATGGCTACACCTTC
few	.	TRBJ2-1	TRBV4-3	CASSQAAGWNEQFF	TGCGCCAGCAGCCAAGCGGCCGGGTGGAATGAGCAGTTCTTC
few	.	TRBJ1-1	TRBV19	CASIRPPPVGGNTEAFF	TGTGCCAGTATCCGACCCCCTCCGGTGGGGGGGAACACTGAAGCTTTCTTT
few	.	TRBJ2-3	TRBV7-9	CASSLGAEGGTDTQYF	TGTGCCAGCAGCTTAGGCGCCGAGGGGGGCACAGATACGCAGTATTTT
.	.	TRBJ2-7	TRBV28	CASSSGAYEQYF	TGTGCCAGCAGCTCCGGGGCCTACGAGCAGTACTTC
few	.	TRBJ1-5	TRBV7-9	CASSLGEGNQPQHF	TGTGCCAGCAGCTTAGGAGAGGGAAATCAGCCCCAGCATTTT
.	.	TRBJ1-4	TRBV5-4	CASSSTQGNNEKLFF	TGTGCCAGCAGCTCCACCCAGGGGAATAATGAAAAACTGTTTTTT
.	TRBD1	TRBJ1-1	TRBV6-6	CASSRTGGTEAFF	TGTGCCAGCAGCCGGACAGGTGGCACTGAAGCTTTCTTT
few	.	TRBJ1-1	TRBV15	CATSRDFDRNTEAFF	TGTGCCACCAGCAGAGATTTTGACAGGAACACTGAAGCTTTCTTT
.	.	TRBJ2-7	TRBV7-2	CASSFTRGDTYEQYF	TGTGCCAGCAGCTTCACTAGAGGGGACACCTACGAGCAGTACTTC
.	.	TRBJ1-5	TRBV4-1	CASSQERVQPQHF	TGCGCCAGCAGCCAAGAACGGGTCCAGCCCCAGCATTTT
.	.	TRBJ2-1	TRBV29-1	CSVLGGTVVYNEQFF	TGCAGCGTTCTCGGCGGGACTGTTGTCTACAATGAGCAGTTCTTC
.	TRBD1	TRBJ2-7	TRBV7-2	CASSLGQGDEQYF	TGTGCCAGCAGCCTCGGACAGGGAGACGAGCAGTACTTC
.	TRBD1	TRBJ2-3	TRBV4-2	CASSQEAGQDTDTQYF	TGTGCCAGCAGCCAAGAGGCGGGACAGGACACAGATACGCAGTATTTT
.	.	TRBJ1-6	TRBV7-9	CASSFGRGSSYNSPLHF	TGTGCCAGCAGCTTTGGGCGGGGTAGCTCCTATAATTCACCCCTCCACTTT
few	.	TRBJ1-2	TRBV11-2	CASSLGVNYGYTF	TGTGCCAGCAGCCTCGGGGTTAACTATGGCTACACCTTC
few	.	TRBJ2-1	TRBV5-5	CASSLDTLFAYNEQFF	TGTGCCAGCAGCTTGGACACGTTATTCGCCTACAATGAGCAGTTCTTC
few	.	TRBJ2-7	TRBV28	CASSLGGGGAYEQYF	TGTGCCAGCAGTTTAGGAGGCGGAGGGGCGTACGAGCAGTACTTC
.	TRBD1	TRBJ1-2	TRBV5-7	CASSLAPGQGPNYGYTF	TGTGCCAGCAGCTTGGCTCCGGGACAGGGACCGAACTATGGCTACACCTTC
few	TRBD1	TRBJ1-5	TRBV2	CASSSTGQGYSNQPQHF	TGTGCCAGCAGTTCAACGGGACAGGGATATAGCAATCAGCCCCAGCATTTT
.	.	TRBJ2-1	TRBV6-5	CASSVLGGNEQFF	TGTGCCAGCAGTGTACTAGGTGGCAATGAGCAGTTCTTC
.	TRBD1	TRBJ2-5	TRBV30	CAWSVQGETQYF	TGTGCCTGGAGTGTACAGGGGGAGACCCAGTACTTC
.	TRBD1	TRBJ1-3	TRBV28	CASSLQGAFGNTIYF	TGTGCCAGCAGTTTGCAGGGGGCTTTCGGAAACACCATATATTTT
few	TRBD2	TRBJ2-2	TRBV2	CACWDYPTGELFF	TGTGCCTGCTGGGACTACCCTACGGGGGAGCTGTTTTTT
.	TRBD2	TRBJ2-2	TRBV7-3	CASSLQAGREGTGELFF	TGTGCCAGCAGCTTACAAGCGGGAAGAGAGGGCACCGGGGAGCTGTTTTTT
few	.	TRBJ1-1	TRBV2	CASSITGNTEAFF	TGTGCCAGCAGCATAACAGGGAACACTGAAGCTTTCTTT
.	.	TRBJ1-1	TRBV4-3	CASSQSTGVTEAFF	TGCGCCAGCAGCCAATCAACAGGCGTCACTGAAGCTTTCTTT
.	.	TRBJ2-3	TRBV27	CASRRKSGATTDTQYF	TGTGCCAGCAGGAGGAAAAGTGGGGCGACCACAGATACGCAGTATTTT
.	.	TRBJ2-7	TRBV6-1	CASSEGTVYEQYF	TGTGCCAGCAGTGAAGGGACAGTCTACGAGCAGTACTTC
.	.	TRBJ2-2	TRBV27	CASTNPRGIGELFF	TGTGCCAGCACCAACCCTCGGGGGATCGGGGAGCTGTTTTTT
few	TRBD1	TRBJ1-4	TRBV7-2	CASSKDRGNEKLFF	TGTGCCAGCAGCAAAGACAGGGGAAATGAAAAACTGTTTTTT
.	.	TRBJ1-2	TRBV5-1	CASSLGAGANYGYTF	TGCGCCAGCAGCCTAGGGGCAGGGGCTAACTATGGCTACACCTTC